The 20 T cell receptor beta chains reported below all come from one sample, sequenced in a study of cytomegalovirus exposure and HLA in healthy donors. PCR was performed using 60 Vbeta and 13 Jbeta primers. TCRdb's copy holds only in-frame clones and misses some; the assay was immunoSEQ multiplex PCR. The sample has roughly 200,000 clones, roughly 9.5% seen once; the top ten hold over 1%. What was sequenced was PBMCs. Receptor source: a woman under 40 in good health and CMV-seropositive.

In this sample, this clone turned up a few times. The gene calls are TRBV4-1 and TRBJ1-2, with a weak D call TRBD1 (5 bases). The CDR3 length is 13 residues. The germline V gene encodes CDR1 MGHRA and CDR2 YSYEKL. Trimming removed 3 bases from V and 4 bases from J, with 9 bases in between. The CDR3 sequence is CASSQGGGYGYTF. The CDR3 DNA follows: TGCGCCAGCAGCCAGGGGGGGGGCTATGGCTACACCTTC.

This clone has a handful of counts. This chain uses TRBV6-1 with TRBJ2-1; D possibly corresponds to TRBD2 (6 bases). The germline V gene has CDR1 MNHNS and CDR2 SASEGT. The CDR3 covers 16 residues. V lost 1 base and J lost 8, with 18 bases in between. DNA for the CDR3: TGTGCCAGCAGTGAAGTGGGACTCCTAGGGAGGTATGAGCAGTTCTTC. It codes for CASSEVGLLGRYEQFF.

This chain connects TRBV6-5 to TRBJ2-5; TRBD2 matches at 10 bases. CDR1 and CDR2 (germline): MNHEY, SVGAGI. This CDR3 region has 15 residues. Trimming at V came to 0 bases and at J to 4 bases, leaving 2 bases not matched to a gene. CDR3 DNA: TGTGCCAGCAGTTACTCGTCTAGCGGGAGAGAGACCCAGTACTTC. Its protein is CASSYSSSGRETQYF.

For the CDR3, the DNA is TGCGCCAGCAGCTTGGAGGAGGGGCCCACAGATACGCAGTATTTT. Translated: CASSLEEGPTDTQYF. This chain connects TRBV5-1 to TRBJ2-3; a possible D gene is TRBD2 (6 bases). Trimming removed 0 bases at V and 2 bases at J, with 10 bases between. Germline assignment: CDR1 SGHRS and CDR2 YFSETQ. This CDR3 is 15 amino acids long. Based on the CDR3 plus reference TRBV5-1 and TRBJ2-3, the full variable domain is KAGVTQTPRYLIKTRGQQVTLSCSPISGHRSVSWYQQTPGQGLQFLFEYFSETQRNKGNFPGRFSGRQFSNSRSEMNVSTLELGDSALYLCASSLEEGPTDTQYFGPGTRLTVL.

This clone was counted a few times. The chain combines TRBV7-9 with TRBJ1-2; perhaps TRBD1 as D (5 bases). The V end lost 5 bases, the J end lost 0 bases, and 7 bases lay between the germline ends. Germline V lookup: CDR1 SEHNR, CDR2 FQNEAQ (reference sequence). The CDR3 covers 13 residues. The CDR3 nucleotides are TGTGCCAGCAGCACGACAGCTAACTATGGCTACACCTTC. The encoded protein is CASSTTANYGYTF.

This chain uses TRBV25-1 with TRBJ1-1; no reliable D call. CDR3 size: 13 residues. Trimming removed 8 bases from V and 2 bases from J, with 12 bases in between. The germline CDR1 and CDR2 sequences are MGHDK and SYGVNS. The CDR3 nucleotides read TGTGCCAGCGTCTCAGGTTCTAACACTGAAGCTTTCTTT. Its translation is CASVSGSNTEAFF.

This clone was counted only a few times. The chain joins TRBV2 to TRBJ1-4, with D perhaps TRBD1 (5 bases). In germline, CDR1 is SNHLY, CDR2 FYNNEI. Trimming cost V 5 bases and J 0 bases, with 7 bases left between them. This CDR3 region has 14 residues. In nucleotides, the CDR3 is TGTGCCAGCAGTAGACAGACAACTAATGAAAAACTGTTTTTT. This codes for CASSRQTTNEKLFF.

This clone turned up a few times. This chain uses TRBV7-9 with TRBJ2-5; the match to TRBD1 covers 10 bases. Losses at the gene ends were 1 base for V and 2 bases for J; bases not matched to a gene: 4. The CDR3 sequence is 16 residues long. CDR1 SEHNR and CDR2 FQNEAQ come from the germline V gene (reference sequence). Written as DNA, the CDR3 is TGTGCCAGCAGCTTAGGGGACAGGGGCTTACAAGAGACCCAGTACTTC. As protein: CASSLGDRGLQETQYF.

The gene calls are TRBV5-6 and TRBJ1-2, with TRBD1 identical over 7 bases. Germline CDR1 SGHDT, CDR2 YYEEEE. J lost 4 bases, V lost 4 bases, and 4 bases had no gene match. This CDR3 has 13 amino acids. The CDR3 nucleotides are TGTGCCAGCAGCCCGGGGACAGCCTATGGCTACACCTTC. It is translated as CASSPGTAYGYTF.

This clone was seen a handful of times. The chain uses TRBV20-1 and TRBJ2-1; D remains ambiguous. Germline V lookup: CDR1 DFQATT, CDR2 SNEGSKA (reference sequence). This CDR3 contains 11 residues. CDR3 in amino acids: CSPGGYNEQFF. In DNA, the CDR3 is TGCAGCCCTGGCGGATACAATGAGCAGTTCTTC.

This clone came up a few times. This chain uses TRBV5-1 with TRBJ1-2; tentative D call: TRBD1 (5 bases). Germline loops: CDR1 SGHRS, CDR2 YFSETQ. CDR3 size: 15 residues. Trimming removed 4 bases at V and 3 bases at J, with 16 bases between. The CDR3: CASSPTGVGDYGYTF. The CDR3 DNA follows: TGCGCCAGCAGCCCCACGGGGGTCGGGGACTATGGCTACACCTTC. The whole variable domain, remainder taken from reference TRBV5-1 and TRBJ1-2, is KAGVTQTPRYLIKTRGQQVTLSCSPISGHRSVSWYQQTPGQGLQFLFEYFSETQRNKGNFPGRFSGRQFSNSRSEMNVSTLELGDSALYLCASSPTGVGDYGYTFGSGTRLTVV.

This clone has just a few counts. CDR3 protein: CASSLKRVNTGELFF. The DNA of the CDR3 is TGTGCCAGCAGTTTAAAGCGGGTGAACACCGGGGAGCTGTTTTTT. The V call is TRBV27, the J call TRBJ2-2; possible D gene TRBD2, 6 bases. The CDR3 consists of 15 residues. V lost 2 bases and J lost 1, with 8 bases in between. Germline CDR1 and CDR2: MNHEY and SMNVEV (reference sequence).

This rearrangement joins TRBV9 to TRBJ2-3; possibly TRBD2 for D (5 bases). V was clipped by 4 bases and J by 0 bases, with 15 bases between them. CDR1 and CDR2 from the germline V gene are SGDLS and YYNGEE. The CDR3 contains 16 residues. DNA of the CDR3: TGTGCCAGCAGCCCAGCCCAGCGGAGAAGCACAGATACGCAGTATTTT. Translation gives CASSPAQRRSTDTQYF.

The rearrangement links TRBV7-2 to TRBJ2-7; 10 bases fit TRBD2. Germline V CDR1 and CDR2: SGHTA, FQGNSA. The CDR3 consists of 14 residues. V was pared by 5 bases and J by 4 bases, with 5 bases of the junction left unmatched. The CDR3 sequence is CASSPGLAVYEQYF. The CDR3 DNA reads TGTGCCAGCAGCCCCGGACTAGCGGTGTACGAGCAGTACTTC.

This clone has a count of ten or more. V usage is TRBV10-3 and J usage is TRBJ1-2; D is uncertain. The CDR3 has 13 residues. The germline gives CDR1 ENHRY, CDR2 SYGVKD. The V end was cut by 4 bases, the J end by 8 bases, with 14 bases between. CDR3 protein: CAISGRGSGGYTF. In DNA form, the CDR3 reads TGTGCCATCAGTGGTCGGGGAAGCGGCGGCTACACCTTC.

This clone was found many times. The rearrangement links TRBV19 to TRBJ2-1, with 10 nucleotides matching TRBD2. The CDR3 sequence is 15 residues long. Trimming cost V 7 bases and J 3 bases; bases outside gene matches: 6. From germline, CDR1 is LNHDA and CDR2 SQIVND (reference sequence). The CDR3 DNA sequence: TGTGCCAGTACCCCAGCGGGAGGGAGCTACAATGAGCAGTTCTTC. Its translation: CASTPAGGSYNEQFF. The whole variable domain, remainder taken from reference TRBV19 and TRBJ2-1, is DGGITQSPKYLFRKEGQNVTLSCEQNLNHDAMYWYRQDPGQGLRLIYYSQIVNDFQKGDIAEGYSVSREKKESFPLTVTSAQKNPTAFYLCASTPAGGSYNEQFFGPGTRLTVL.

This clone was seen only a few times. This chain joins TRBV21-1 and TRBJ2-5; TRBD2 is the table's D call and was not checked against the DNA. TRBV21-1 is described as a pseudogene. This CDR3 has 13 residues. CDR3 sequence: CANRLAALETQYF. CDR3 nucleotides: TGTGCCAACCGGCTAGCCGCCTTAGAGACCCAGTACTTC.

This clone was detected a few times. V gene TRBV5-6 combines with J gene TRBJ1-1; no clear D gene. The CDR3 is made up of 15 amino acids. Trimming left V 2 bases short and J 0 bases short, with 11 bases between. Per germline, CDR1 SGHDT and CDR2 YYEEEE. The CDR3 DNA sequence: TGTGCCAGCAGCTTTTTACGGGAGCTGAACACTGAAGCTTTCTTT. The encoded protein is CASSFLRELNTEAFF.

This clone was detected only a few times. The CDR3: CASSLPRYRNEQFF. The CDR3, as DNA: TGTGCCAGCAGCTTACCGCGTTACCGCAATGAGCAGTTCTTC. The V and J genes are TRBV11-2 and TRBJ2-1; D is unresolved. CDR3 size: 14 residues. Trimming cost V 2 bases and J 6 bases, with 11 bases left between them. CDR1 SGHAT and CDR2 FQNNGV come from the germline V gene.

The chain has TRBV7-9 and TRBJ2-7; D is perhaps TRBD1 (6 bases). Germline lookup yields CDR1 SEHNR and CDR2 FQNEAQ (reference sequence). V was trimmed by 6 bases and J by 0 bases, leaving 12 bases between them. The CDR3 extends over 14 amino acids. CDR3 sequence: CASSYGTLSYEQYF. DNA for the CDR3: TGTGCCAGCAGTTACGGGACACTCTCCTACGAGCAGTACTTC.